This TCR beta chain was sequenced for a study of cytotoxic CD8 clonotypes in ibrutinib-treated CLL. Study-level results: Public clonotypes, an uncommon group, contracted or remained stable on treatment. Sustained-remission and progressing patients diverged in sampling times.

Concerning this clone: Its specificity is not known.

TCRdb's copy holds only in-frame clones and misses some; the assay was immunoSEQ multiplex PCR. The data show 110,000 to 150,000 clones, approximately 77% seen once. Trimming at V came to 6 bases and at J to 5 bases, leaving 14 bases not matched to a gene. The V gene's germline CDR1 is SQVTM and CDR2 ANQGSEA. The CDR3 is made up of 15 amino acids. This sequence originates from a human donor with chronic lymphocytic leukemia. Sequenced material: PBMCs, taken after 12 months of ibrutinib treatment. This sequence joins TRBV29-1 and TRBJ1-1, with 8 bases matching TRBD1. CDR3 coding DNA: TGCAGCGTCTGGACAGGGAATATTATAATGACTGAAGCTTTCTTT. As protein: CSVWTGNIIMTEAFF.